The 25 T cell receptor beta chains presented below share a single source sample, sequenced in a study of T cells expressing NK-cell markers (TCRdb year 2020). Library preparation employed 5' RACE. Sequencing instrument: Illumina HiSeq 2000. TCRdb reprocessed the sequencing reads and holds a single record per CDR3 protein sequence, with no DNA. The sample has roughly 160,000 distinct CDR3 sequences on record. The biggest ten clones account for roughly 20% of the sample. The sequenced material came from blood T cells: a sorted CD56 or NKG2C T cell subset, CD4+ or CD8+ T cells, or bulk PBMC T cells (not recorded which). All receptors come from a woman aged 18-70 years in good health.

CDR3 sequence reads: CASSNGRFSYNEQFF. The V gene is TRBV28, the J gene TRBJ2-1; TCRdb picks TRBD2, but there is no DNA to check that call. Germline CDR1 and CDR2: MDHEN and SYDVKM. The CDR3 sequence is 15 residues long.

This rearrangement joins TRBV19 to TRBJ1-1; the D gene TCRdb calls, TRBD1, cannot be checked with no DNA. The CDR3 is 15 residues long. Looked up from germline, CDR1 is LNHDA and CDR2 is SQIVND (reference sequence). CDR3: CASSIGGQGGTEAFF.

This rearrangement joins TRBV3-1 to TRBJ2-6. Germline loops: CDR1 LGHDT, CDR2 YNNKEL (reference sequence). This CDR3 has 17 residues. CDR3 sequence reads: CASSPSGFAVWANVLTF. The whole variable domain, filled in from reference TRBV3-1 and TRBJ2-6, reads DTAVSQTPKYLVTQMGNDKSIKCEQNLGHDTMYWYKQDSKKFLKIMFSYNNKELIINETVPNRFSPKSPDKAHLNLHINSLELGDSAVYFCASSPSGFAVWANVLTFGAGSRLTVL.

V and J are TRBV12-3 or TRBV12-4 and TRBJ2-5. The CDR3 is made up of 12 amino acids. This chain's CDR3 is CASSWYGETQYF.

V and J are TRBV7-9 and TRBJ1-5. The CDR3 runs 14 residues. The V gene's germline CDR1 is SEHNR and CDR2 FQNEAQ (reference sequence). This CDR3 is CASSNAGRAQPQHF. The whole variable domain, remainder taken from reference TRBV7-9 and TRBJ1-5, is DTGVSQNPRHKITKRGQNVTFRCDPISEHNRLYWYRQTLGQGPEFLTYFQNEAQLEKSRLLSDRFSAERPKGSFSTLEIQRTEQGDSAMYLCASSNAGRAQPQHFGDGTRLSIL.

The chain uses TRBV7-9 and TRBJ1-6; TCRdb lists TRBD1, though no DNA is available to test this call. This CDR3 is 14 amino acids long. Per the germline V gene, CDR1 is SEHNR and CDR2 is FQNEAQ (reference sequence). CDR3 region: CASREDRGDSPLHF.

V gene TRBV7-2 combines with J gene TRBJ2-7. This CDR3 has 11 amino acids. CDR1 and CDR2 from the germline V gene are SGHTA and FQGNSA. CDR3 amino acids: CASSASYEQYF.

The chain is built from TRBV20-1 and TRBJ1-5; TCRdb designates TRBD1, a call that cannot be tested without DNA. The germline V gene has CDR1 DFQATT and CDR2 SNEGSKA (reference sequence). The length of the CDR3 is 15 residues. The CDR3 is CSARDLRGHPMTQHF.

The rearrangement joins TRBV5-1 to TRBJ2-1. Germline values: CDR1 SGHRS, CDR2 YFSETQ. This CDR3 has 11 residues. The CDR3 is CASSLEYEQFF.

This chain connects TRBV5-5 to TRBJ1-2; as DNA is missing, the TRBD1 call by TCRdb cannot be tested. The CDR3 is 17 amino acids. Germline assignment: CDR1 SGHKS and CDR2 YYEKEE (reference sequence). CDR3 sequence reads: CASSLSPRTGSDYGYTF.

The chain uses TRBV5-1 and TRBJ2-1. The length of the CDR3 is 14 residues. CDR1 is SGHRS, CDR2 YFSETQ, per germline. CDR3 residues: CASSLGYQFYEQFF.

The chain combines TRBV7-7 with TRBJ2-2. Looked up from germline, CDR1 is SSHAT and CDR2 is FNYEAQ (reference sequence). There are 15 residues in the CDR3. The CDR3 region is CASSLTGVGTGELFF.

V and J are TRBV2 and TRBJ1-1; the TCRdb call, TRBD1, lacks DNA for checking. The germline V gene has CDR1 SNHLY and CDR2 FYNNEI. The length of the CDR3 is 15 residues. The CDR3 sequence is CASNPQGPSSAEAFF. The entire variable domain, with the rest obtained from reference TRBV2 and TRBJ1-1, is as follows: EPEVTQTPSHQVTQMGQEVILRCVPISNHLYFYWYRQILGQKVEFLVSFYNNEISEKSEIFDDQFSVERPDGSNFTLKIRSTKLEDSAMYFCASNPQGPSSAEAFFGQGTRLTVV.

This chain connects TRBV7-9 to TRBJ1-2. The CDR3 consists of 12 residues. Germline lookup yields CDR1 SEHNR and CDR2 FQNEAQ (reference sequence). The CDR3 spells CASSAGTYGYTF.

The rearrangement links TRBV5-1 to TRBJ2-2; TCRdb's D call of TRBD1 is untestable without DNA. Per the germline V gene, CDR1 is SGHRS and CDR2 is YFSETQ. The CDR3 consists of 17 residues. The CDR3 sequence is CASSLMPHSRNTGELFF.

The CDR3 loop is CASSFGAGGLQETQYF. The rearrangement joins TRBV5-5 to TRBJ2-5; the D call from TCRdb, TRBD2, cannot be confirmed without DNA. The CDR3 has 16 residues. CDR1 is SGHKS, CDR2 YYEKEE, per germline (reference sequence). The entire variable domain, with the rest obtained from reference TRBV5-5 and TRBJ2-5, is as follows: DAGVTQSPTHLIKTRGQQVTLRCSPISGHKSVSWYQQVLGQGPQFIFQYYEKEERGRGNFPDRFSARQFPNYSSELNVNALLLGDSALYLCASSFGAGGLQETQYFGPGTRLLVL.

This rearrangement joins TRBV20-1 to TRBJ2-7; the TCRdb call, TRBD2, lacks DNA for checking. Per the germline V gene, CDR1 is DFQATT and CDR2 is SNEGSKA (reference sequence). The CDR3 totals 14 residues. CDR3 in amino acids: CSARGLAGVYEQYF.

The chain combines TRBV5-5 with TRBJ2-2. CDR3 length: 11 amino acids. The germline V gene encodes CDR1 SGHKS and CDR2 YYEKEE (reference sequence). The CDR3 spells CASSYPGELFF.

This chain connects TRBV3-1 to TRBJ1-2. The CDR3 is made up of 13 amino acids. The germline CDR1 and CDR2 sequences are LGHDT and YNNKEL (reference sequence). The CDR3: CASSLQATYGYTF.

V and J are TRBV30 and TRBJ2-7; TCRdb gives TRBD2 as the D gene, but with no DNA this cannot be confirmed. This CDR3 is built from 16 residues. Germline V CDR1 and CDR2: GTSNPN, SVGIG (reference sequence). The CDR3: CAWSVPKASAPYEQYF.

The chain couples TRBV27 to TRBJ1-3; the D call of TRBD1 rests on TCRdb alone, since no DNA is present to check it. Per the germline V gene, CDR1 is MNHEY and CDR2 is SMNVEV (reference sequence). The CDR3 length is 16 residues. The CDR3 sequence is CASSTSDRGLGNTIYF.

The rearrangement links TRBV5-8 to TRBJ2-7; TCRdb outputs TRBD2, but without DNA this stays unchecked. This CDR3 is built from 15 residues. Per germline, CDR1 SGHTS and CDR2 YDEGEE. The chain's CDR3 is CASSPGWPPSYEQYF.

J is TRBJ1-1 and V is TRBV3-1; absent DNA, TCRdb's TRBD1 call cannot be checked. CDR3 size: 13 residues. Germline V lookup: CDR1 LGHDT, CDR2 YNNKEL (reference sequence). The CDR3: CASTNGGGGEAFF.

The gene calls are TRBV28 and TRBJ1-2. Germline CDR1 reads MDHEN; CDR2 reads SYDVKM. The CDR3 is 14 amino acids. CDR3 protein: CASMTVGFGYGYTF.

The chain combines TRBV12-3 or TRBV12-4 with TRBJ1-2. The CDR3 extends over 12 amino acids. The CDR3 loop is CASGVGWAGYTF.